Listed below are T cell receptor beta chains from one sample, sequenced in a study of radiotherapy plus CTLA-4 blockade in lung cancer. Profiled with immunoSEQ multiplex PCR; TCRdb holds only in-frame clones, not every one. The sample includes approximately 40,000 clones, 55% to 80% seen only once; the top ten take roughly a tenth. Specimen: peripheral blood, collected from a patient treated with radiotherapy plus ipilimumab. The receptors were gathered from a human donor with non-small cell lung cancer who had stable disease on radiotherapy plus ipilimumab. The CDR3 runs from the conserved cysteine through the conserved F or W. The order of the fields is V gene, J gene, D gene, clone size, CDR3 DNA, CDR3 protein. A D gene is named only where the DNA matches it firmly. Size is stated for part of the rows, as once, few or many counts, or as a class when the clone is expanded.

V gene: TRBV13; J gene: TRBJ2-5; D gene: NA; clone size: NA; CDR3 DNA: TGTGCCAGCAGCTTAGGCGGCAGGTTAGAGACCCAGTACTTC; CDR3 protein: CASSLGGRLETQYF
V gene: TRBV7-2; J gene: TRBJ2-7; D gene: TRBD2; clone size: NA; CDR3 DNA: TGTGCCAGCAGCTTCCTAGCGGGGTTCTACGAGCAGTACTTC; CDR3 protein: CASSFLAGFYEQYF
V gene: TRBV5-1; J gene: TRBJ2-2; D gene: NA; clone size: once; CDR3 DNA: TGCGCCAGCAGCTCGAGGCAGGGATTCTCAGCCGGGGAGCTGTTTTTT; CDR3 protein: CASSSRQGFSAGELFF
V gene: TRBV2; J gene: TRBJ2-7; D gene: TRBD1; clone size: NA; CDR3 DNA: TGTGCCAGCAGTGATTCGGTGGGGACAGGGATATACGAGCAGTACTTC; CDR3 protein: CASSDSVGTGIYEQYF
V gene: TRBV5-1; J gene: TRBJ1-2; D gene: TRBD1; clone size: NA; CDR3 DNA: TGCGCCAGCAGCCCGGCGACAGGGGCCTATGGCCACACCTTC; CDR3 protein: CASSPATGAYGHTF
V gene: TRBV25-1; J gene: TRBJ1-1; D gene: NA; clone size: NA; CDR3 DNA: TGTGCCAGCAGCTGGGCGGGGGAGAGTGAAGCTTTCTTT; CDR3 protein: CASSWAGESEAFF
V gene: TRBV2; J gene: TRBJ1-1; D gene: TRBD1; clone size: few; CDR3 DNA: TGTGCCAGCAGTCGGGACAGCGAGATGAACACTGAAGCTTTCTTT; CDR3 protein: CASSRDSEMNTEAFF
V gene: TRBV5-4; J gene: TRBJ1-1; D gene: TRBD1; clone size: NA; CDR3 DNA: TGTGCCAGCACCAGGGACAGGCTCAACACTGAAGCTTTCTTT; CDR3 protein: CASTRDRLNTEAFF
V gene: TRBV4-2; J gene: TRBJ2-2; D gene: NA; clone size: NA; CDR3 DNA: TGTGCCAGCAGCCAGGAGCTGTCCCTAGGGGGAACCGGGGAGCTGTTTTTT; CDR3 protein: CASSQELSLGGTGELFF
V gene: TRBV5-1; J gene: TRBJ2-3; D gene: TRBD2; clone size: NA; CDR3 DNA: TGCGCCAGCAGCTTGGGTCTAGCGGGGGGGAATACGCAGTATTTT; CDR3 protein: CASSLGLAGGNTQYF
V gene: TRBV10-2; J gene: TRBJ2-7; D gene: NA; clone size: few; CDR3 DNA: TGCGCCAGCAGTGAACTTGCTAGACGCGAGCAGTACTTC; CDR3 protein: CASSELARREQYF
V gene: TRBV7-9; J gene: TRBJ1-2; D gene: NA; clone size: NA; CDR3 DNA: TGTGCCAGCAGCTTAGTGGGGGGTGACGGCTACACCTTC; CDR3 protein: CASSLVGGDGYTF
V gene: TRBV7-7; J gene: TRBJ2-5; D gene: TRBD2; clone size: NA; CDR3 DNA: TGTGCCAGCAGCTTGGGGGGGACCCTCAAAGAGACCCAGTACTTC; CDR3 protein: CASSLGGTLKETQYF
V gene: TRBV10-1; J gene: TRBJ1-6; D gene: NA; clone size: NA; CDR3 DNA: TGCGCCAGCAGTGACGGCTCCTATAATTCACCCCTCCACTTT; CDR3 protein: CASSDGSYNSPLHF
V gene: TRBV12-5; J gene: TRBJ1-3; D gene: TRBD1; clone size: NA; CDR3 DNA: TGTGCTAGTGGTTTAGGGACAGGGGCTGGAAACACCATATATTTT; CDR3 protein: CASGLGTGAGNTIYF
V gene: TRBV7-6; J gene: TRBJ2-5; D gene: TRBD2; clone size: NA; CDR3 DNA: TGTGCCAGCACCCTTGGGCGGGGGGGACGGGAGACCCAGTACTTC; CDR3 protein: CASTLGRGGRETQYF
V gene: TRBV5-1; J gene: TRBJ1-6; D gene: TRBD1; clone size: NA; CDR3 DNA: TGCGCCAGCAGCTTGGCCCGGGACAGGGCGAGTAATAATTCACCCCTCCACTTT; CDR3 protein: CASSLARDRASNNSPLHF
V gene: TRBV4-3; J gene: TRBJ1-4; D gene: NA; clone size: few; CDR3 DNA: TGCGCCAGCAGCCAAGGTATCAGTTATAATGAAAAACTGTTTTTT; CDR3 protein: CASSQGISYNEKLFF
V gene: TRBV18; J gene: TRBJ1-1; D gene: NA; clone size: NA; CDR3 DNA: TGTGCCAGCTCACCTCAGGGGACGGCAAAGAACACTGAAGCTTTCTTT; CDR3 protein: CASSPQGTAKNTEAFF
V gene: TRBV7-2; J gene: TRBJ1-2; D gene: NA; clone size: NA; CDR3 DNA: TGTGCCAGCAGCTCGGGGGGCGGCCGGCAGGGGGGCTACACCTTC; CDR3 protein: CASSSGGGRQGGYTF
V gene: TRBV27; J gene: TRBJ2-2; D gene: NA; clone size: NA; CDR3 DNA: TGTGCCAGCACTCCTGTCGTAGGAGCCATGAGGACCGGGGAGCTGTTTTTT; CDR3 protein: CASTPVVGAMRTGELFF
V gene: TRBV15; J gene: TRBJ1-2; D gene: TRBD1; clone size: once; CDR3 DNA: TGTGCCACCAGCAGACCTGACGGGACAGCTAACTATGGCTACACCTTC; CDR3 protein: CATSRPDGTANYGYTF
V gene: TRBV18; J gene: TRBJ2-4; D gene: TRBD1; clone size: NA; CDR3 DNA: TGTGCCAGCTCACCAGGACAGGGGAGGGGGTATGCCAAAAACATTCAGTACTTC; CDR3 protein: CASSPGQGRGYAKNIQYF
V gene: TRBV4-1; J gene: TRBJ1-5; D gene: NA; clone size: NA; CDR3 DNA: TGCGCCAGTTCCCTCACGATTACAAATCAGCCCCAGCATTTT; CDR3 protein: CASSLTITNQPQHF
V gene: TRBV5-1; J gene: TRBJ2-7; D gene: TRBD1; clone size: NA; CDR3 DNA: TGCGCCAGCAGCTTGGGCTGGGCACAGGGGGTCTACGAGCAGTACTTC; CDR3 protein: CASSLGWAQGVYEQYF
V gene: TRBV2; J gene: TRBJ1-4; D gene: NA; clone size: NA; CDR3 DNA: TGTGCCAGCAGGAGGGACATAACTAATGAAAAACTGTTTTTT; CDR3 protein: CASRRDITNEKLFF
V gene: TRBV7-2; J gene: TRBJ1-2; D gene: NA; clone size: NA; CDR3 DNA: TGTGCCAGCAGCTTTCCACCGAACCGGTTCTATGGCTACACCTTC; CDR3 protein: CASSFPPNRFYGYTF
V gene: TRBV2; J gene: TRBJ2-7; D gene: TRBD1; clone size: few; CDR3 DNA: TGTGCCAGCAGTCGACAGGGCCCTGGCTACGAGCAGTACTTC; CDR3 protein: CASSRQGPGYEQYF
V gene: TRBV13; J gene: TRBJ1-6; D gene: NA; clone size: NA; CDR3 DNA: TGTGCCAGCAGCCCCGGACAGTATAATTCACCCCTCCACTTT; CDR3 protein: CASSPGQYNSPLHF
V gene: TRBV20-1; J gene: TRBJ2-7; D gene: NA; clone size: large; CDR3 DNA: TGCAGTGCCGGGTATGGTGGCGAGCAGTACTTC; CDR3 protein: CSAGYGGEQYF
V gene: TRBV7-2; J gene: TRBJ2-2; D gene: TRBD1; clone size: NA; CDR3 DNA: TGTGCCAGCCGGCATAGGACAGGGGTGGACACCGGGGAGCTGTTTTTT; CDR3 protein: CASRHRTGVDTGELFF
V gene: TRBV6-5; J gene: TRBJ2-7; D gene: TRBD1; clone size: few; CDR3 DNA: TGTGCCAGCAGTTACTCGACAGGGAAAGGGTTTTACGAGCAGTACTTC; CDR3 protein: CASSYSTGKGFYEQYF
V gene: TRBV7-3; J gene: TRBJ2-1; D gene: TRBD2; clone size: once; CDR3 DNA: TGTGCCAGCAGCTTAGTGTCCAGCGGGGGGGTCAATGAGCAGTTCTTC; CDR3 protein: CASSLVSSGGVNEQFF
V gene: TRBV5-1; J gene: TRBJ1-1; D gene: NA; clone size: NA; CDR3 DNA: TGCGCCAGCAGCTATGGACAGAGTATATTAAACACTGAAGCTTTCTTT; CDR3 protein: CASSYGQSILNTEAFF